This T cell receptor beta chain is from a study of blood T cell repertoires in COVID-19. The overall study: Samples of COVID-19 (acute and convalescent) were obtained from the United States, Italy and Spain. T cells, B-cell-depleted T cells, or PBMCs supplied cDNA or gDNA.

Germline V gene lookup returns CDR1 SGHNT and CDR2 YENEEA. Unmatched junction bases numbered 6, after V lost 5 bases and J lost 2 bases. The length of the CDR3 is 14 residues. Authors' methods: Amplification of reference gene primers provided the estimated nucleated cell counts. TCRdb keeps only in-frame clones here, not all; method: immunoSEQ multiplex PCR. V and J calls and clone size are as listed in that table; D and trimming were resolved from the DNA. This sample yields 150,000 or so clones, of which 87% are seen a single time; about 5% belongs to the top ten. Sequencing was carried out using peripheral blood. The chain employs TRBV11-3 and TRBJ2-7; 7 positions match TRBD1. The TCR sequence derives from a human donor in a cohort sampled during active COVID-19. CDR3 sequence reads: CASSPTGLPYEQYF. The CDR3 nucleotides are TGTGCCAGCAGCCCGACAGGGTTACCCTACGAGCAGTACTTC.